This TCR beta chain is drawn from a study of shared clonotypes between healthy human individuals. Donors were healthy HIV-negative adults without recently reported acute infections or vaccinations. General study points: Generation probabilities were higher for clonotypes shared across all four sorted-subset donors than for unshared ones.

For this clone: What it binds is unknown.

Clones were read by immunoSEQ multiplex PCR, and TCRdb kept only the in-frame ones, dropping some. The sample shows approximately 2.3 million clones, approximately 93% of them seen only once. Looked up from germline, CDR1 is SGHTA and CDR2 is FQGNSA. This CDR3 is built from 15 residues. Trimming pared 0 bases from V and 2 bases from J, leaving 10 bases between. The chain employs TRBV7-2 and TRBJ2-5, with D tentatively TRBD1 or TRBD2 (5 bases each). The TCR was taken from a young man in good health. Some clones in this sample may be carry-over from other donors' samples. Specimen: naive CD4+ T cells from PBMCs. The subset is: CD45RA+ positively selected. The DNA of the CDR3 is TGTGCCAGCAGCTTAGCCGGGACGAATCAAGAGACCCAGTACTTC. It specifies CASSLAGTNQETQYF.